A single sample gave rise to the 18 T cell receptor beta chains below, sequenced in a study of T cell repertoires in cytomegalovirus infection (dated by TCRdb to between 2017 and 2020). Their specific antigens are unknown. The sample was run on an Illumina HiSeq 1500. The public reads were quality trimmed at Q25 with fastp and then assembled into clones with MiXCR by TCRdb, keeping productive beta chains. Rows are combined by CDR3 protein, so each entry shows the most common genes and DNA. In this sample the table shows fewer than 900,000 distinct CDR3 sequences, approximately 32% of which occur a single time. Roughly 13% of the sample is taken by the ten largest. The treatment or condition label for this specimen denotes: in vitro stimulation with specific CMV peptide epitopes to enrich CMV-specific T cells. Sample: cultured CD8+ T cells from PBMCs, taken from culture after CMV antigen stimulation. These TCRs come from a human donor in good health (CMV status not recorded). Some clones in this sample may be carry-over from other donors' samples.

This clonotype has a handful of counts. An end of the junction differs from the germline gene, which may be a read error. The rearrangement uses TRBV4-1 and TRBJ2-7; D might be TRBD2 (5 bases). There are 13 residues in the CDR3. Germline CDR1 MGHRA, CDR2 YSYEKL. In nucleotides, the CDR3 is TGCGCCAGCAGCGAAGAACGGGGTAGCGAGCAGTACTTC. Protein: CASSEERGSEQYF.

This chain links TRBV19 with TRBJ1-5, with TRBD1 matching 8 bases. The CDR3 covers 16 residues. The germline V gene encodes CDR1 LNHDA and CDR2 SQIVND (reference sequence). Germline trimming cut 7 bases from V and 0 bases from J; bases unmatched to any gene: 8. The DNA for the CDR3 is TGTGCCAGTATACAAGGGACAGGTTATAGCAATCAGCCCCAGCATTTT. Encoded protein: CASIQGTGYSNQPQHF.

The chain joins TRBV11-2 to TRBJ1-4; D not resolved. The CDR3 has 19 residues. Germline CDR1 and CDR2: SGHAT and FQNNGV. The V end was cut by 5 bases, the J end by 0 bases, with 22 bases between. Here the CDR3 DNA reads TGTGCCAGCAGCCTCCGGGCTTGGGCAACCGGTCCAACTAATGAAAAACTGTTTTTT. This gives the protein CASSLRAWATGPTNEKLFF. Looking up the rest from reference TRBV11-2 and TRBJ1-4 gives the full variable domain: EAGVAQSPRYKIIEKRQSVAFWCNPISGHATLYWYQQILGQGPKLLIQFQNNGVVDDSQLPKDRFSAERLKGVDSTLKIQPAKLEDSAVYLCASSLRAWATGPTNEKLFFGSGTQLSVL.

This chain joins TRBV7-9 and TRBJ2-3, with 9 bases identical to TRBD1. There are 16 residues in the CDR3. Trimming at V came to 8 bases and at J to 11 bases, leaving 20 bases not matched to a gene. Germline V CDR1 and CDR2: SEHNR, FQNEAQ (reference sequence). The CDR3 coding sequence is TGTGCCAGCCATGGTGGGACAGGGCCTTTTCCATACGAGCAGTATTTT. Translated: CASHGGTGPFPYEQYF.

To note about this clonotype: The conserved closing phenylalanine or tryptophan is absent in this CDR3, likely reflecting a read error. The genes are TRBV6-2 or TRBV6-3 and TRBJ1-2; D is perhaps TRBD1 (5 bases). V lost 2 bases and J 3 bases, leaving 7 bases between the germline ends. The CDR3 is made up of 13 amino acids. Germline assignment: CDR1 MNHEY and CDR2 SVGEGT. The CDR3 loop is CASSYATDYGYTL. The CDR3, as DNA: TGTGCCAGCAGTTACGCGACAGACTATGGCTACACCCTC.

This clonotype was counted ten times or more. The chain has TRBV11-2 and TRBJ2-3; maybe TRBD2 (7 bases). The ends were cut back, 5 bases at V and 2 bases at J, with 20 bases in the middle. The CDR3 has 17 residues. The germline CDR1 and CDR2 sequences are SGHAT and FQNNGV. The CDR3 is CASSGRGGDTSTDTQYF. The CDR3, as DNA: TGTGCCAGCAGCGGCCGTGGGGGGGACACTTCCACAGATACGCAGTATTTT.

This clonotype was counted between two and nine times. The chain has TRBV7-8 and TRBJ1-1, with TRBD1 matching 7 bases. Germline CDR1 SGHVS, CDR2 FQNEAQ. V trimming: 5 bases; J trimming: 5 bases; junction bases outside the gene matches: 14. CDR3 length: 16 amino acids. The CDR3: CASSLTGQEGSTEAFF. CDR3 sequence (DNA): TGTGCCAGCAGCCTGACAGGACAGGAAGGTAGTACTGAAGCTTTCTTT.

This chain joins TRBV27 and TRBJ1-2; D uncertain. V was cut by 6 bases and J by 6 bases, with 14 bases left in between. The germline V gene has CDR1 MNHEY and CDR2 SMNVEV (reference sequence). This CDR3 has 13 residues. The DNA of the CDR3 is TGTGCCAGCAGCCACTGGCCCCCAGATGGCTACACCTTC. Translated, it gives CASSHWPPDGYTF.

This clonotype was recorded a few times. V usage is TRBV11-1 and J usage is TRBJ2-2; no clear D. The CDR3 is 15 residues long. Germline lookup yields CDR1 SGHAT and CDR2 FQDESV (reference sequence). Trimming removed 4 bases from V and 6 bases from J, with 15 bases in between. The CDR3 nucleotides read TGTGCCAGCAGCTCCTATCCCTTCGAGGCCGGGGAGCTGTTTTTT. Amino acids: CASSSYPFEAGELFF.

The V gene is TRBV12-3 or TRBV12-4, the J gene TRBJ1-5, with D uncertain. CDR3 length: 15 residues. Trimming shortened V by 7 bases and J by 9 bases, and 22 bases separated the two germline ends. Written as DNA, the CDR3 is TGTGCCAGCAATTTCTTAGGGCAGGATCCAGGGCCCCAGCATTTT. Translation: CASNFLGQDPGPQHF.

The table lists this clonotype with a few counts. The CDR3 nucleotides are TGTGCCACCAGCCCCGAGTGGACGATTGCCTCTAGCACAGATACGCAGTATTTT. Amino acid sequence: CATSPEWTIASSTDTQYF. The V gene is TRBV15, the J gene TRBJ2-3; D is unresolved. Trimming left V 5 bases short and J 0 bases short, with 21 bases between. The CDR3 is 18 residues long. The V gene's germline CDR1 is LNHNV and CDR2 YYDKDF (reference sequence).

This clonotype has a count of ten or more. This chain connects TRBV6-5 to TRBJ2-1, with D uncertain. The germline CDR1 and CDR2 sequences are MNHEY and SVGAGI. Deletions cut 0 bases from V and 3 bases from J, with 6 bases between. The CDR3 covers 14 residues. CDR3 DNA: TGTGCCAGCAGTTACTCGGTCGGCTACAATGAGCAGTTCTTC. Encoded protein: CASSYSVGYNEQFF.

This clonotype was seen at least ten times. This chain connects TRBV7-2 to TRBJ1-1, with D tentatively TRBD1 (6 bases). Germline V gene lookup returns CDR1 SGHTA and CDR2 FQGNSA. The V end was cut by 4 bases, the J end by 5 bases, with 17 bases between. This CDR3 has 15 residues. CDR3 residues: CASSSPEEGGTEAFF. The CDR3 bases are TGTGCCAGCAGCTCGCCCGAGGAAGGGGGGACTGAAGCTTTCTTT.

This chain connects TRBV20-1 to TRBJ2-2; 10 bases agree with TRBD2. CDR3 length: 16 amino acids. V shed 5 bases, J shed 5 bases, and the junction held 11 bases outside the gene matches. The germline CDR1 and CDR2 sequences are DFQATT and SNEGSKA (reference sequence). The CDR3 is CSARAAGGPRTGELFF. In DNA, the CDR3 is TGCAGTGCTCGGGCAGCGGGGGGGCCTCGGACCGGGGAGCTGTTTTTT.

This clonotype has only a few counts. This chain joins TRBV27 and TRBJ2-1, with TRBD1 identical over 7 bases. Germline loops: CDR1 MNHEY, CDR2 SMNVEV (reference sequence). This CDR3 spans 15 amino acids. J was trimmed by 4 bases and V by 8 bases; bases with no gene match: 11. This CDR3 reads CASVLTGTVYNEQFF. Here the CDR3 DNA reads TGTGCCAGCGTTCTTACCGGGACAGTTTACAATGAGCAGTTCTTC.

This clonotype appeared a few times. The chain recombines TRBV28 with TRBJ2-5; perhaps TRBD2 as D (6 bases). CDR1 is MDHEN and CDR2 is SYDVKM in the germline V gene. The CDR3 runs to 16 residues. Trimming pared 2 bases from V and 4 bases from J, leaving 17 bases between. The CDR3 sequence: CASSLEVGGDPETQYF. DNA for the CDR3: TGTGCCAGCAGTTTAGAGGTTGGCGGGGACCCAGAGACCCAGTACTTC.

The V gene is TRBV10-3, the J gene TRBJ1-5; TRBD1 matches at 9 bases. The trim removed 10 bases at V and 3 bases at J, leaving 4 bases unmatched. This CDR3 is 13 amino acids long. Germline assignment: CDR1 ENHRY and CDR2 SYGVKD. The CDR3 DNA follows: TGTGCCACCTGGACAGGGGCCAATCAGCCCCAGCATTTT. Translating gives CATWTGANQPQHF.

The chain couples TRBV15 to TRBJ2-3, with 8 bases identical to TRBD2. The junction had 18 bases not matched to a gene; V was cut back by 6 bases and J by 1 base. The CDR3 has 19 amino acids. Germline CDR1 is LNHNV and CDR2 is YYDKDF (reference sequence). Here the CDR3 reads CATSPPQRGLSSGTDTQYF. The CDR3 coding sequence is TGTGCCACCAGTCCCCCTCAGCGGGGGCTTAGCAGTGGCACAGATACGCAGTATTTT.